This T cell receptor (beta chain) is from a study of blood T cell repertoires in COVID-19. Looking at the study overall: Both acute and convalescent COVID-19 samples were obtained from the United States, Italy and Spain.

In the source study's methods: Reference gene primer amplification gave estimated nucleated cell counts. The repertoire was sequenced with immunoSEQ multiplex PCR; TCRdb's copy has only in-frame clones and lacks some. The DNA gave D and trimming, while V, J and clone size come from that table. The data hold tens of thousands of clones, with 80% to 95% observed a single time. Germline V gene data show CDR1 as SGHRS and CDR2 as YFSETQ. The ends lost 4 bases at V and 6 bases at J; junction bases unmatched: 3. CDR3 length: 13 amino acids. The source of this sequence is a human donor with active COVID-19. The donor label of this sample is uncertain. The chain has TRBV5-1 and TRBJ2-1; 8 nucleotides agree with TRBD1. Sequencing was done on a sample of peripheral blood. The CDR3 here is CASSIGQGNEQFF. DNA for the CDR3: TGCGCCAGCAGCATAGGACAGGGCAATGAGCAGTTCTTC.